This entry features one T cell receptor (beta chain) sequence. Within the sample, other DNA sequences also encode this same CDR3. This specimen belongs to a study of blood T cell repertoires in COVID-19. Germline V gives CDR1 SGHDN, CDR2 FVKESK. With 2 bases removed from V and 5 bases from J, the gap between germline ends came to 6 bases. This CDR3 is 13 amino acids long. Original processing methods: Estimated nucleated cell counts came from reference gene primer amplification. Generated by immunoSEQ multiplex PCR, the TCRdb table keeps only in-frame clones and is missing some. Clone size and V and J calls were adopted from that table, with D and trimming inferred from the DNA. The sample yields around 250,000 clones, 84% seen once.

Input material: peripheral blood. The TCR sequence derives from a woman in her thirties or forties who had recovered from COVID-19. The chain joins TRBV14 to TRBJ2-2, with D possibly TRBD1 on 6 matching bases. CDR3 in DNA: TGTGCCAGCAGCCAACAGGGGACCGGGGAGCTGTTTTTT. Protein product: CASSQQGTGELFF.